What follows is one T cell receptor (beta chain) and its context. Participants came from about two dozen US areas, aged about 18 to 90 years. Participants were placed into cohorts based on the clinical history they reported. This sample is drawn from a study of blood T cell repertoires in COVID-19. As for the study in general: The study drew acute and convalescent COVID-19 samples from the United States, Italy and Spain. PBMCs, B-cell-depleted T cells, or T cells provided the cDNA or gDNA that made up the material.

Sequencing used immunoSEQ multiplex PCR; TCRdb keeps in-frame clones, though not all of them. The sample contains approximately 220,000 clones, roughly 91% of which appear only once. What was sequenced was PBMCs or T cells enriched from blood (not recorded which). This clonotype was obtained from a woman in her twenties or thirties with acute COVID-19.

For the CDR3, the DNA is TGTGCCAGTAATATGAGGGCGGGGAGCACAGATACGCAGTATTTT. Residues: CASNMRAGSTDTQYF. The V gene is TRBV19, the J gene TRBJ2-3; D is perhaps TRBD2 (6 bases). V was clipped by 7 bases and J by 0 bases, with 14 bases between them. The CDR3 runs to 15 residues. Germline V gene lookup returns CDR1 LNHDA and CDR2 SQIVND (reference sequence).